This T cell receptor (beta chain) came from a study of human T cells and chemical hapten exposure. Study information: Diphenylcyclopropenone, dosed weekly to the scalp, was given to patients throughout the roughly 24-week study. The study's findings and limits: Positively correlated with patch test score were the counts of PT1 expanded TCRs. Counts of TCRs above 1 in 1000 frequency stayed unchanged with DPC sensitization.

Time point denoted: patch test 2, 6 weeks after DPC sensitization. Treatment denoted: therapeutic diphenylcyclopropenone sensitization with weekly scalp DPC. Unfractionated whole blood served as the source for total RNA extraction. One entry per CDR3 protein, called by TCRdb with MiXCR from the RACE reads. The data hold some 88,000 distinct CDR3 sequences, with about 10% observed a single time. Details on this clonotype: Its antigen is unidentified.

The TCR was taken from a middle-aged man with alopecia areata. Some clones in this sample may be carry-over from other donors' samples. Sequenced material: whole blood, taken in connection with sensitization to the hapten diphenylcyclopropenone (DPC).

CDR3: CASRLEGQGNYGYTF. CDR3 in DNA: TGTGCCAGCAGGCTTGAGGGACAGGGGAACTATGGCTACACCTTC. The rearrangement joins TRBV12-3 or TRBV12-4 to TRBJ1-2; 10 bases match TRBD1. The CDR3 extends over 15 amino acids. J was trimmed by 2 bases and V by 6 bases; bases with no gene match: 6.